These T cell receptor beta chains were read from a single sample in a study of T cells in tuberculosis. The repertoire was sequenced with immunoSEQ multiplex PCR; TCRdb's copy has only in-frame clones and lacks some. Found here are roughly 34,000 clones, about 85% of them singletons; the top ten hold about 5.3%. Sequenced here: PBMCs, sampled at tuberculosis diagnosis. Receptors were obtained from an adult with tuberculosis. Each CDR3 is given with its conserved first and last residue.

v_call	j_call	cdr3_aa
TRBV7-9	TRBJ1-5	CASSQGGNQPQHF
TRBV30	TRBJ2-1	CAWRGDRVDHEQFF
TRBV7-6	TRBJ2-5	CASSVALAGALEETQYF
TRBV5-1	TRBJ2-3	CASSLQWDTQYF
TRBV6-4	TRBJ2-2	CASSDTNRGQSTKNTGELFF
TRBV28	TRBJ2-1	CASSSYNEQFF
TRBV5-3	TRBJ2-7	CARSLAGTGGSYEQYF
TRBV5-6	TRBJ1-1	CASSSDTGSGTEAFF
TRBV27	TRBJ1-1	CASSSESGGTEAFF
TRBV6-4	TRBJ2-7	CASILRRASSYEQYF
TRBV19	TRBJ1-2	CASSDDRGFLWGYTF
TRBV4-1	TRBJ1-3	CASSQVYPEGNTIYF
TRBV9	TRBJ2-5	CASSGGLAVYQETQYF
TRBV10-1	TRBJ1-1	CASINRDNEAFF
TRBV13	TRBJ2-7	CASSSPQQGYEQYF
TRBV5-1	TRBJ2-1	CASSGEGTSVNEQFF
TRBV27	TRBJ2-1	CASSPFRGGRGEQFF
TRBV5-4	TRBJ1-2	CASSLGRGTGDYGYTF
TRBV27	TRBJ2-1	CASSQTKTGGGLYNEQFF
TRBV19	TRBJ2-1	CATRGLAGAYNEQFF
TRBV18	TRBJ1-1	CASSPSENTEAFF
TRBV7-8	TRBJ1-4	CASSLAWVRGLRNEKLFF
TRBV4-1	TRBJ2-3	CASSQQTSTDTQYF
TRBV28	TRBJ1-2	CATSTGRGYTF
TRBV4-1	TRBJ2-1	CASSQGTTRGPFNEQFF
TRBV6-6	TRBJ1-1	CASTLDRDTEAFF
TRBV7-2	TRBJ2-5	CASSLMQYF
TRBV6-6	TRBJ1-4	CAATKSPGATNEKLFF
TRBV30	TRBJ1-2	CAWSDGRAVYGYTF
TRBV6-6	TRBJ2-2	CASSTDGAGGIGELFF
TRBV7-3	TRBJ1-1	CASNPTGQRQDPPTEAFF
TRBV2	TRBJ1-1	CASKFQGSNTEAFF
TRBV7-9	TRBJ1-2	CASSLGTRLERGYTF
TRBV5-1	TRBJ2-5	CASSSGLAWETQYF
TRBV6-1	TRBJ2-7	CASSLGLYTYEQYF
TRBV2	TRBJ1-5	CASRLTVEGPQHF
TRBV6-1	TRBJ2-7	CASSKASGNPYEQYF
TRBV30	TRBJ1-2	CAWRGQGTGYTF